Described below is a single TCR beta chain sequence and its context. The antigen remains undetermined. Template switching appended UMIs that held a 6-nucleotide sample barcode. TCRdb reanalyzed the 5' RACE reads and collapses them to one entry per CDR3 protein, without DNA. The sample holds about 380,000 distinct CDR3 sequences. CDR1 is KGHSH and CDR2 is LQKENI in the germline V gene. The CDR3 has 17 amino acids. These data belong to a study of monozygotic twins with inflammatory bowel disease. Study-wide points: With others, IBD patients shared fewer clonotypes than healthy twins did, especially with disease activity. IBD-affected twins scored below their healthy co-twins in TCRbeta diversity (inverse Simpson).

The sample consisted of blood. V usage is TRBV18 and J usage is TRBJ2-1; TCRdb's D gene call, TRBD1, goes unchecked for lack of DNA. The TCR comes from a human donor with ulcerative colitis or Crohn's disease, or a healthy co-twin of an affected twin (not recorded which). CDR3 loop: CASSGVPVTALGDEQFF. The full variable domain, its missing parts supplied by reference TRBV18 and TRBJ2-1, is NAGVMQNPRHLVRRRGQEARLRCSPMKGHSHVYWYRQLPEEGLKFMVYLQKENIIDESGMPKERFSAEFPKEGPSILRIQQVVRGDSAAYFCASSGVPVTALGDEQFFGPGTRLTVL.